This is a list of T cell receptor beta chains from one sample in a study of OX40 agonist ivuxolimab in advanced cancers. TCRdb's copy holds only in-frame clones and misses some; the assay was immunoSEQ multiplex PCR. Found here are tens of thousands of clones, about 93% of them singletons; the top ten hold roughly 0.54%. Sequenced here: CD4+ or CD8+ T cells sorted from blood, sampled in a trial of the OX40 agonist ivuxolimab. The receptor set was obtained from an adult with an advanced solid tumor such as melanoma, head and neck, liver or kidney cancer. Each CDR3 is given with its conserved first and last residue. Fields, in order: D gene, V gene, J gene, clone size, CDR3 protein, CDR3 DNA. A D gene is named only where the DNA matches it firmly. Expanded clones get a size class; other rows say once, few or many, or leave the size out.

d_call: TRBD1
v_call: TRBV12-5
j_call: TRBJ1-1
clone_size: .
cdr3_aa: CARRTGRLNTEAFF
cdr3_nt: TGTGCTAGGCGGACAGGAAGATTGAACACTGAAGCTTTCTTT

d_call: TRBD2
v_call: TRBV4-3
j_call: TRBJ2-3
clone_size: .
cdr3_aa: CASSPRPGGAPSTDTQYF
cdr3_nt: TGCGCCAGCAGCCCCAGGCCGGGGGGAGCGCCGAGCACAGATACGCAGTATTTT

d_call: .
v_call: TRBV27
j_call: TRBJ1-5
clone_size: .
cdr3_aa: CASSLRGGEPQHF
cdr3_nt: TGTGCCAGCAGTTTACGGGGGGGCGAGCCCCAGCATTTT

d_call: .
v_call: TRBV11-3
j_call: TRBJ2-1
clone_size: .
cdr3_aa: CASSLDSSYNEQFF
cdr3_nt: TGTGCCAGCAGCTTAGATTCGTCCTACAATGAGCAGTTCTTC

d_call: .
v_call: TRBV7-9
j_call: TRBJ2-5
clone_size: .
cdr3_aa: CASSLGVAQETQYF
cdr3_nt: TGTGCCAGCAGCTTAGGCGTAGCCCAAGAGACCCAGTACTTC

d_call: .
v_call: TRBV2
j_call: TRBJ1-1
clone_size: .
cdr3_aa: CASSLGRGNTEAFF
cdr3_nt: TGTGCCAGCAGTCTAGGTCGCGGGAACACTGAAGCTTTCTTT

d_call: .
v_call: TRBV9
j_call: TRBJ2-3
clone_size: .
cdr3_aa: CASSVGSGGTDTQYF
cdr3_nt: TGTGCCAGCAGCGTCGGGAGTGGGGGCACAGATACGCAGTATTTT

d_call: TRBD2
v_call: TRBV30
j_call: TRBJ2-1
clone_size: .
cdr3_aa: CAWRASSGTIGSGGNRNEQFF
cdr3_nt: TGTGCCTGGAGGGCGTCTAGCGGGACAATCGGTTCTGGAGGGAACAGGAATGAGCAGTTCTTC

d_call: TRBD1
v_call: TRBV11-1
j_call: TRBJ2-5
clone_size: .
cdr3_aa: CASSPRTGQETQYF
cdr3_nt: TGTGCCAGCAGCCCTCGGACAGGACAAGAGACCCAGTACTTC

d_call: .
v_call: TRBV7-2
j_call: TRBJ2-3
clone_size: .
cdr3_aa: CASSPGPGDTQYF
cdr3_nt: TGTGCCAGCAGCCCGGGGCCGGGGGATACGCAGTATTTT

d_call: TRBD2
v_call: TRBV18
j_call: TRBJ2-3
clone_size: .
cdr3_aa: CASSPRSGRATDTQYF
cdr3_nt: TGTGCCAGCTCACCACGTAGCGGGAGGGCCACAGATACGCAGTATTTT

d_call: TRBD2
v_call: TRBV14
j_call: TRBJ2-5
clone_size: .
cdr3_aa: CASSLGLAVETQYF
cdr3_nt: TGTGCCAGCAGCCTGGGACTAGCGGTGGAGACCCAGTACTTC

d_call: .
v_call: TRBV9
j_call: TRBJ1-1
clone_size: .
cdr3_aa: CASSVGSNTEAFF
cdr3_nt: TGTGCCAGCAGCGTAGGTTCGAACACTGAAGCTTTCTTT

d_call: .
v_call: TRBV7-9
j_call: TRBJ2-7
clone_size: .
cdr3_aa: CASSLSTGNYEQYF
cdr3_nt: TGTGCCAGCAGCTTATCGACCGGTAACTACGAGCAGTACTTC

d_call: .
v_call: TRBV15
j_call: TRBJ2-1
clone_size: .
cdr3_aa: CATSRGTGMGYNEQFF
cdr3_nt: TGTGCCACCAGCAGAGGGACGGGAATGGGTTACAATGAGCAGTTCTTC

d_call: TRBD1
v_call: TRBV20-1
j_call: TRBJ1-1
clone_size: .
cdr3_aa: CSASDRGEAFF
cdr3_nt: TGCAGTGCCAGCGACAGGGGTGAAGCTTTCTTT

d_call: TRBD2
v_call: TRBV6-5
j_call: TRBJ2-7
clone_size: .
cdr3_aa: CASSAGRTYEQYF
cdr3_nt: TGTGCCAGCAGTGCCGGGAGGACCTACGAGCAGTACTTC

d_call: TRBD2
v_call: TRBV28
j_call: TRBJ2-1
clone_size: .
cdr3_aa: CASSFIGRAWQFF
cdr3_nt: TGTGCCAGCAGTTTTATCGGGAGGGCATGGCAGTTCTTC

d_call: .
v_call: TRBV5-1
j_call: TRBJ1-2
clone_size: few
cdr3_aa: CASSRSEGGNYGYTF
cdr3_nt: TGCGCCAGCAGCAGATCCGAAGGAGGTAACTATGGCTACACCTTC

d_call: .
v_call: TRBV30
j_call: TRBJ1-2
clone_size: .
cdr3_aa: CAWTHQMGFRGYTF
cdr3_nt: TGTGCCTGGACCCACCAGATGGGGTTCAGGGGCTACACCTTC

d_call: TRBD1
v_call: TRBV28
j_call: TRBJ2-3
clone_size: .
cdr3_aa: CASSRKGAASTDTQYF
cdr3_nt: TGTGCCAGCAGCCGGAAGGGGGCCGCTAGCACAGATACGCAGTATTTT

d_call: .
v_call: TRBV21-1
j_call: TRBJ2-3
clone_size: .
cdr3_aa: CASSSRKGPHFCTQYF
cdr3_nt: TGTGCCAGCAGCTCCCGGAAGGGCCCCCATTTTTGTACGCAGTATTTT

d_call: .
v_call: TRBV7-2
j_call: TRBJ2-5
clone_size: .
cdr3_aa: CASSLANRRRKETQYF
cdr3_nt: TGTGCCAGCAGCTTAGCCAACCGAAGGCGGAAAGAGACCCAGTACTTC

d_call: .
v_call: TRBV7-2
j_call: TRBJ2-5
clone_size: .
cdr3_aa: CASGFQGGETQYF
cdr3_nt: TGTGCCAGCGGGTTTCAGGGGGGTGAGACCCAGTACTTC

d_call: .
v_call: TRBV6-1
j_call: TRBJ1-4
clone_size: .
cdr3_aa: CASSDGSAGDEKLFF
cdr3_nt: TGTGCCAGCAGTGACGGGTCGGCAGGGGATGAAAAACTGTTTTTT